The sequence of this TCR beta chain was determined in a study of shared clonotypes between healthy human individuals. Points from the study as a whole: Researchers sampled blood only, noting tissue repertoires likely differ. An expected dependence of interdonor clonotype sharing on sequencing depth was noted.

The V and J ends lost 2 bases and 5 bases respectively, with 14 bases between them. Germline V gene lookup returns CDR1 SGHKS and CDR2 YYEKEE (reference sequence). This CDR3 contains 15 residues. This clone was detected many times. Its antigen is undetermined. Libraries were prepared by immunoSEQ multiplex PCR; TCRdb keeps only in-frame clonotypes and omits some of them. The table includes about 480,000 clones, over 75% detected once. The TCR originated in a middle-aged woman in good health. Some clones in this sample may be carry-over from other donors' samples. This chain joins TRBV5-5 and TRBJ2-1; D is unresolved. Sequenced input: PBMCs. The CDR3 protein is CASSFRGQKNNEQFF. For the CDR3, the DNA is TGTGCCAGCAGCTTTCGTGGCCAGAAGAACAATGAGCAGTTCTTC.